The clone carrying this TCR beta chain was observed a few times. This CDR3 is built from 17 residues. V shed 1 base and J shed 0 bases, with 15 bases lying between them. The germline V gene has CDR1 KGHSH and CDR2 LQKENI. Assay used: immunoSEQ multiplex PCR; TCRdb lists only in-frame clones, some missing. The sample has around 20,000 clones, 75% to 95% seen once. These data come from a study of lymphopenia after photon versus proton radiotherapy. The TCR was taken from a man between 60 and 75 years old with pancreatic cancer. This chain connects TRBV18 to TRBJ1-1; no reliable D call. The specimen comprised peripheral blood, sampled from a patient treated with photon-based radiotherapy. The CDR3 DNA follows: TGTGCCAGCTCACCACTAATCCGGGGAGGAATGAACACTGAAGCTTTCTTT. Encoded protein: CASSPLIRGGMNTEAFF.